This T cell receptor (beta chain) is drawn from a study of beta chain features in type 1 diabetes (dated by TCRdb to 2016 to 2019). As for the study more broadly: No differences in mean age, gender distribution, total cell number or subset yield were found between patients and healthy donors. Whereas all 28 donors provided naive and central memory subsets, regulatory and stem cell-like memory subsets were isolated from just 8 patients and about eight healthy donors. In the study, recently diagnosed type 1 diabetes patients and matched healthy donors were compared on the TCRB repertoires of their sorted circulating CD4+ T cell subsets. A total of 100 million to 110 million sorted cells were examined across all samples, and a strong correlation was observed between cell number per subset and RNA yield.

From its cysteine to its phenylalanine, the CDR3 spans 13 amino acids. The CDR3 DNA has 39 bases and is translated from base 1. V trim: 3 bases; J trim: 12 bases; unmatched bases: 9. Taken from the germline V gene, the CDR1 and CDR2 loops are SGHRS and YFSETQ. Each donor gave one peripheral blood draw, approximately 100 mL on average, collected into heparinised tubes. A BD FACSAria II and a panel including CD45RO, CCR7, CD25, CD127, CD95 and CD27 were used to sort naive, central memory, regulatory and stem cell-like memory CD4+ T cells. Every sorted population had a purity above 98%. PBMCs were separated immediately by Lymphoprep density gradient centrifugation and were stained directly, without being cultured. To minimize batch effects, samples were stained and sorted in pairs, one healthy donor with one patient per experiment. Here is what the overall study found, with its caveats: Fewer insertions and more nucleotide deletions at VDJ recombination sites were observed in patients with type 1 diabetes, implying thymic rearrangement abnormalities. Naive, central memory and regulatory TCRB repertoires appeared more similar among patients than among healthy donors. Sequencing cDNA rather than genomic DNA could over-represent highly expressing activated cells, although activation and CD3 levels did not differ between groups. Shorter templates might be favored by PCR, yet because patient and control samples were amplified and corrected together, any such skew would affect both groups equally. Because the HLA sub-analyses included only small numbers of individuals, any influence of HLA type on TCRB rearrangement was left unresolved. A moderate but significant shortening of TCRB CDR3 length was observed in type 1 diabetes patients in all four CD4+ subsets.

The High Capacity cDNA Reverse Transcription Kit was used to reverse transcribe all of the isolated RNA, meaning that expressed TCRB transcripts were what got sequenced. Deep immunoSEQ sequencing was applied to naive, central memory and regulatory T cell samples, giving an average of about 3.4 million total reads per sample. Sorted cells were lysed in RLT buffer and RNA was extracted with DNase-treated RNeasy Micro or Mini kits, depending on cell number. Each cell subset was processed separately to prevent cross-contamination, with patient and healthy donor samples processed together. Using the immunoSEQ multiplex PCR, TCRB sequences were amplified from cDNA into 87-bp fragments spanning the CDR3 region. The amplicons were sequenced using the Illumina HiSeq platform. The authors' pipeline ran thus. Synthetic template baselines were used to correct PCR bias computationally, reads within Hamming distance 2 were collapsed, and singletons that could not be merged were discarded. By aligning reads against IMGT, V, D and J genes, CDR3 length, and insertions or deletions at six rearrangement sites were assigned. Within each subset, clonotype counts were normalized to sorted cell number, and only after that were true diversity and Gini coefficients computed with the tcR R package. The overlap coefficient, calculated on TCRB nucleotide sequences, was used to measure repertoire sharing. Out-of-frame TCRB sequences from naive cells were analyzed to stand in for the pre-selection repertoire. TCRdb limited this immuneACCESS table to in-frame rearrangements with V and J called. A share of clones is missing; checked studies link under half to unresolved V genes, and the rest is unexplained. V and J calls and clone size are those listed in that table; D and trimming were worked out from the DNA. The sample profile shows 300,000 to 400,000 clones; approximately 10% of them were found once. More than 0.015% of the sample belongs to the ten largest clones.

This clone appeared a few times. Its antigen is currently not known. Base qualities are not at hand, and no much larger clone is one base apart. The chain links TRBV5-1 with TRBJ1-1; TRBD1 agrees with 9 junctional bases. This receptor was obtained from a woman aged 25-40 years in good health. The sequenced sample was naive CD4+ T cells from blood. According to the study, the label for this sample's cell subset or site signals: true naive CD4+ T cells. The nucleotide sequence is TGCGCCAGCAGCTCAGATGGACAGGGGAGGTCTTTCTTT. Translated, this is CASSSDGQGRSFF.